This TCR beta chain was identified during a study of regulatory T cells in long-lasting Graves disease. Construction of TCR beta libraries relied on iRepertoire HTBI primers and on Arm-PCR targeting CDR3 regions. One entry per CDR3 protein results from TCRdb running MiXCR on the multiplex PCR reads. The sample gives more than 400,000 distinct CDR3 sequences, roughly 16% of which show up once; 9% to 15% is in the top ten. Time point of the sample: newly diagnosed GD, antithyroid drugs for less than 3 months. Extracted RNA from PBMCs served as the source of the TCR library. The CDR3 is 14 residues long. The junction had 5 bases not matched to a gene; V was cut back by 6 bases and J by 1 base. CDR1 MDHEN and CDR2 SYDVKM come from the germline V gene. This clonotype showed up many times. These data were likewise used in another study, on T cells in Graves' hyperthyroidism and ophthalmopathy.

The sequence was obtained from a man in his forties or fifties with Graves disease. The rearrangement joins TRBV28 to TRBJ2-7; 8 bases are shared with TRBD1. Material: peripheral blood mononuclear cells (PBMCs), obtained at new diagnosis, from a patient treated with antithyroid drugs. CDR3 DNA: TGTGCCAGCAGGGGACAGGTCCTATCCTACGAGCAGTACTTC. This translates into CASRGQVLSYEQYF. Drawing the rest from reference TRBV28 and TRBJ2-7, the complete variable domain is DVKVTQSSRYLVKRTGEKVFLECVQDMDHENMFWYRQDPGLGLRLIYFSYDVKMKEKGDIPEGYSVSREKKERFSLILESASTNQTSMYLCASRGQVLSYEQYFGPGTRLTVT.